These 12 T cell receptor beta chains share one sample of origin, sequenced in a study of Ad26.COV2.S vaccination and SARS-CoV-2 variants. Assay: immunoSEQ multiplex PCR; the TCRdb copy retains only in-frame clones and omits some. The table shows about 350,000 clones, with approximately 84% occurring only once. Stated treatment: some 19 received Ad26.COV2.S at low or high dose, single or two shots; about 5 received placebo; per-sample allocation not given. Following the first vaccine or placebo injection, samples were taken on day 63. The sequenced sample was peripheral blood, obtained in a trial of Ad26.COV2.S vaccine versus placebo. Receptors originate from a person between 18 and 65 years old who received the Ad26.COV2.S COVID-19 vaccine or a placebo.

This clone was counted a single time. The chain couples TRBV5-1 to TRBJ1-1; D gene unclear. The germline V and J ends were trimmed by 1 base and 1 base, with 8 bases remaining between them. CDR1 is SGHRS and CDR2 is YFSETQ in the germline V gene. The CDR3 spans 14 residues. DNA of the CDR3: TGCGCCAGCAGCTTGATGATCGGGAACACTGAAGCTTTCTTT. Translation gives CASSLMIGNTEAFF.

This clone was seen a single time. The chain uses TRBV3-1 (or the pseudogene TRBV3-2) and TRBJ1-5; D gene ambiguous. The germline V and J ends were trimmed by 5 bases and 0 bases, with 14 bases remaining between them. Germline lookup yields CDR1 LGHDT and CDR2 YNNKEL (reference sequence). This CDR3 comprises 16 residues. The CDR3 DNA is TGTGCCAGCAGCTCTTTCGACGGCGGTAGCAATCAGCCCCAGCATTTT. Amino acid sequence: CASSSFDGGSNQPQHF.

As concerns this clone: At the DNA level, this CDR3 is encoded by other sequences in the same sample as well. The CDR3 DNA follows: TGTGCCAGCTCACCCCAACAGGGGAACACTGAAGCTTTCTTT. Its protein product is CASSPQQGNTEAFF. The genes are TRBV18 and TRBJ1-1; D perhaps matches TRBD1 (6 bases). The V and J ends lost 3 bases and 1 base respectively, with 9 bases between them. The germline V gene encodes CDR1 KGHSH and CDR2 LQKENI. This CDR3 region has 14 residues.

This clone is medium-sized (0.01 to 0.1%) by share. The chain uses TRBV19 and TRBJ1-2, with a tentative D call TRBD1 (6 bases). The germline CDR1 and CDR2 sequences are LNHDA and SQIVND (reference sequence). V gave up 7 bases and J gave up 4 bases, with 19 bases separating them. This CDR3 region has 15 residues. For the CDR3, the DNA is TGTGCCAGTAACCCTGGGGGGGGCTGGTCCTATGGCTACACCTTC. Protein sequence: CASNPGGGWSYGYTF.

CDR3 amino acids: CASSDVGASTDTQYF. CDR3 in DNA: TGTGCCAGCAGTGATGTGGGGGCGAGCACAGATACGCAGTATTTT. The V call is TRBV2, the J call TRBJ2-3; a possible D gene is TRBD1 (6 bases). This CDR3 is built from 15 residues. Per the germline V gene, CDR1 is SNHLY and CDR2 is FYNNEI. V shed 3 bases and J shed 0 bases, with 10 bases lying between them.

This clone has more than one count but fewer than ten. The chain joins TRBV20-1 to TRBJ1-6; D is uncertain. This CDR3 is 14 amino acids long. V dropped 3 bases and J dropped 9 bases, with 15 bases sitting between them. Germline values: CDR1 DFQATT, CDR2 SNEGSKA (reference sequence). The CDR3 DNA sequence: TGCAGTGCTAGTGACTCGTCTGCGTCTTCACCCCTCCACTTT. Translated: CSASDSSASSPLHF.

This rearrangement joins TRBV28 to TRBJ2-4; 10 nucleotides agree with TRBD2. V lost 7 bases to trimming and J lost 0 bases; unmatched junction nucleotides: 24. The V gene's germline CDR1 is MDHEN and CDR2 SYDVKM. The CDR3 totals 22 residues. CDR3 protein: CASNPRGGWLAGVPGAKNIQYF. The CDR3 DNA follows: TGTGCCAGCAACCCCAGGGGCGGGTGGCTAGCGGGAGTCCCCGGAGCCAAAAACATTCAGTACTTC. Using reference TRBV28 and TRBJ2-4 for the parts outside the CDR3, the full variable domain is DVKVTQSSRYLVKRTGEKVFLECVQDMDHENMFWYRQDPGLGLRLIYFSYDVKMKEKGDIPEGYSVSREKKERFSLILESASTNQTSMYLCASNPRGGWLAGVPGAKNIQYFGAGTRLSVL.

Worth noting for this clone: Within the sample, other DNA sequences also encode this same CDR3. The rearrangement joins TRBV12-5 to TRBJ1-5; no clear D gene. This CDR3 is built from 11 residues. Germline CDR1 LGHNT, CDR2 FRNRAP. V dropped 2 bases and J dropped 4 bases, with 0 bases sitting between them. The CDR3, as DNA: TGTGCTAGTGGTTTGAATCAGCCCCAGCATTTT. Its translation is CASGLNQPQHF.

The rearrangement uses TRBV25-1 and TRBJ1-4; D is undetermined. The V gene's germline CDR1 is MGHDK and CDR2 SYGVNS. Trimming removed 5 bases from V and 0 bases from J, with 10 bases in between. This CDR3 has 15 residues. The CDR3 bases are TGTGCCAGCAGTTCCGCAGTTGCAACTAATGAAAAACTGTTTTTT. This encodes CASSSAVATNEKLFF.

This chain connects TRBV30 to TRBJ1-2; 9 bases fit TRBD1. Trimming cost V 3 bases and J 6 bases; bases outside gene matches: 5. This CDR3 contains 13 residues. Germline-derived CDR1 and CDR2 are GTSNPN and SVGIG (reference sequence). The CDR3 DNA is TGTGCCTGGAGATCCGGGACAGGGAATGGCTACACCTTC. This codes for CAWRSGTGNGYTF. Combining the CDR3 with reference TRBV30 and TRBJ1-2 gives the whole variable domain SQTIHQWPATLVQPVGSPLSLECTVEGTSNPNLYWYRQAAGRGLQLLFYSVGIGQISSEVPQNLSASRPQDRQFILSSKKLLLSDSGFYLCAWRSGTGNGYTFGSGTRLTVV.

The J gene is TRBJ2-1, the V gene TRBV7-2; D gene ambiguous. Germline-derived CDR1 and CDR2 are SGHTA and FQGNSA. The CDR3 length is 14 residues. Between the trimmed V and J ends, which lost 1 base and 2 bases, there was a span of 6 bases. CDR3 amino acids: CASSLGSTYNEQFF. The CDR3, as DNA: TGTGCCAGCAGCTTAGGGTCCACCTACAATGAGCAGTTCTTC.

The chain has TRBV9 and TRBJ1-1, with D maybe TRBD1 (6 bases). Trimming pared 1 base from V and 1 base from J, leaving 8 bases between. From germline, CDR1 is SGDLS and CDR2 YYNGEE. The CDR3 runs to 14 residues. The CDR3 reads CASSVTGQNTEAFF. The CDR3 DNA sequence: TGTGCCAGCAGCGTAACAGGGCAGAACACTGAAGCTTTCTTT. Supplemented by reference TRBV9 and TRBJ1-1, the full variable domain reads DSGVTQTPKHLITATGQRVTLRCSPRSGDLSVYWYQQSLDQGLQFLIQYYNGEERAKGNILERFSAQQFPDLHSELNLSSLELGDSALYFCASSVTGQNTEAFFGQGTRLTVV.